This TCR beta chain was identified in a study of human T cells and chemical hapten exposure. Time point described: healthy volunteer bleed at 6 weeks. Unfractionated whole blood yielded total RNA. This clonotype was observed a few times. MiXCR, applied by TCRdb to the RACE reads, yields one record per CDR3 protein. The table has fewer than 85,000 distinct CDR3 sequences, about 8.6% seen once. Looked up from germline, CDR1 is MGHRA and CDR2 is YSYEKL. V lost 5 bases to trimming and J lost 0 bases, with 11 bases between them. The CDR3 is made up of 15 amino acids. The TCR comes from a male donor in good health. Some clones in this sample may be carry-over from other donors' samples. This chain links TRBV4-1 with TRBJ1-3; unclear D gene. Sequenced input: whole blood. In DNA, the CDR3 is TGCGCCAGCAGCAACGGACCGAACTCTGGAAACACCATATATTTT. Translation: CASSNGPNSGNTIYF.